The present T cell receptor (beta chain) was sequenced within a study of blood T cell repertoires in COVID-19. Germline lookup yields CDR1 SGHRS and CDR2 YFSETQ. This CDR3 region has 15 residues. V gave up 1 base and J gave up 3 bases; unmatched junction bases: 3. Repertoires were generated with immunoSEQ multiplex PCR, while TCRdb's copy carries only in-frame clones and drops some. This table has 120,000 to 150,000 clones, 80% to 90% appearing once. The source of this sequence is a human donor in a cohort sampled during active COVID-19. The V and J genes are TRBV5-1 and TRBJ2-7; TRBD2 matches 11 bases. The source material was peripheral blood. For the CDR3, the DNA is TGCGCCAGCAGCTTGACCGGGACTAGCGGCTACGAGCAGTACTTC. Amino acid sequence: CASSLTGTSGYEQYF.